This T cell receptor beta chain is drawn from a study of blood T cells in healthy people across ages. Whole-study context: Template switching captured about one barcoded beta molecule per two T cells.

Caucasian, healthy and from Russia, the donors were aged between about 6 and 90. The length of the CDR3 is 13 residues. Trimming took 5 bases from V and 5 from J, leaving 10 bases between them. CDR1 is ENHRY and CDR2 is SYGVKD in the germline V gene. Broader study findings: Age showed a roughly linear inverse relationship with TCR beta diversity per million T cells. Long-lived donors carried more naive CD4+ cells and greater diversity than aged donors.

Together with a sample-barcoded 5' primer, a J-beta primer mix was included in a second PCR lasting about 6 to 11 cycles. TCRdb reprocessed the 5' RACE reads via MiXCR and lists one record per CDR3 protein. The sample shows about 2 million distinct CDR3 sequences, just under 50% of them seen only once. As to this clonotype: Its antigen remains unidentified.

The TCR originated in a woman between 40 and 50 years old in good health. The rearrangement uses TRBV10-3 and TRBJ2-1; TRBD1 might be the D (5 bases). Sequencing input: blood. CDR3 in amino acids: CAISRLGDNEQFF. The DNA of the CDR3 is TGTGCCATCAGTCGCCTAGGGGACAATGAGCAGTTCTTC.